The entry below gives a single TCR beta chain sequence along with its context. Recruited during active infection, patients (from Seattle) were subsequently followed longitudinally. Original handling: It was from reference gene primer amplification that nucleated cell counts were estimated. Sequencing was performed with immunoSEQ multiplex PCR; in TCRdb, only in-frame clones are kept and a portion is missing. That table furnishes V, J and clone size, whereas the DNA furnished D and trimming. The sample records about 350,000 clones, 80% to 90% being singletons. The sample is drawn from a study of blood T cell repertoires in COVID-19. About the research overall: COVID-19 samples from acute and convalescent phases originated in the United States, Italy and Spain. The cDNA or gDNA used as material had been derived from T cells, B-cell-depleted T cells, or PBMCs.

The germline gives CDR1 LNHNV, CDR2 YYDKDF (reference sequence). The V end was cut by 5 bases, the J end by 7 bases, with 17 bases between. The CDR3 has 14 amino acids. The receptor was derived from a woman aged 50 to 65 with COVID-19, enrolled during active disease. Material: peripheral blood. The J gene is TRBJ1-1, the V gene TRBV15; D is perhaps TRBD1 (5 bases). In DNA form, the CDR3 reads TGTGCCACCAGCGGTGGGAGGGGCATCTTTGAAGCTTTCTTT. Its protein product is CATSGGRGIFEAFF.